This T cell receptor (beta chain) was captured by sequencing in a study of CD8 T cells in ankylosing spondylitis. Germline CDR1 and CDR2: MRHNA and SNTAGT. After removal of 6 bases from V and 8 bases from J, the junction contained 10 bases not matched to a gene. There are 15 residues in the CDR3. Via MiXCR, TCRdb re-called the 5' RACE reads, giving one row per CDR3 protein. The sample includes 150,000 to 200,000 distinct CDR3 sequences, roughly 13% of them seen just once. Study results and limitations: The authors reported significant enrichment of disease-linked clones in matched ankylosing spondylitis synovial fluid. As for the disease-linked clones, they showed a CD8+ phenotype and occurred at relatively low frequencies in peripheral blood.

This clonotype came up a few times. No antigen is known for it. The TCR was taken from a female donor with ankylosing spondylitis or in good health (not recorded which). The V and J genes are TRBV6-4 and TRBJ2-1; 10 bases match TRBD2. Sequencing used blood, either unsorted or a sorted T cell fraction (not recorded which). CDR3 residues: CASRPSGGASDEQFF. The DNA of the CDR3 is TGTGCCAGCAGACCGAGCGGGGGGGCTTCCGATGAGCAGTTCTTC.